Here is one T cell receptor (beta chain) with its context. Its matching antigen is unknown. CDR3 length: 15 amino acids. Germline CDR1 and CDR2: MNHEY and SMNVEV (reference sequence). V was clipped by 8 bases and J by 5 bases; unmatched bases: 11. The data were obtained in a study of type 1 regulatory T cells. TCRdb passed the reads through MiXCR, listing each CDR3 protein once. The sample has more than 60,000 distinct CDR3 sequences, roughly two thirds seen once. The receptor comes from a human donor in good health. The gene calls are TRBV27 and TRBJ1-2; 10 bases map to TRBD1. The sample consisted of cultured non-Tr1 T cells, either the whole culture or a sorted T cell fraction (not recorded which). The CDR3 spells CASSGGPGQGYGYTF. In DNA form, the CDR3 reads TGTGCCAGCTCCGGTGGACCGGGACAGGGGTATGGCTACACCTTC.